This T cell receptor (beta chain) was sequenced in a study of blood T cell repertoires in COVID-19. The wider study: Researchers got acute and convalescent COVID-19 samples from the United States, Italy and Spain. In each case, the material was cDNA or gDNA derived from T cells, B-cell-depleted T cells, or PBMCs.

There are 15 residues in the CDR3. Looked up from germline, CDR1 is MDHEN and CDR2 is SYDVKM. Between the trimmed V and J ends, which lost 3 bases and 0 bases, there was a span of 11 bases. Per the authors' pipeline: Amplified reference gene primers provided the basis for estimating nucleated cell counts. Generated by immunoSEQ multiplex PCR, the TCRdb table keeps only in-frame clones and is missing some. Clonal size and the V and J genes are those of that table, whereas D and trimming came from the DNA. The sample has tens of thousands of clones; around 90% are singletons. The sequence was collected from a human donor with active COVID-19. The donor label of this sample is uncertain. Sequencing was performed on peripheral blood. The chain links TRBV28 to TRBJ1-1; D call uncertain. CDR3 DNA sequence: TGTGCCAGCAGTTTGACTGGCCGGATGAACACTGAAGCTTTCTTT. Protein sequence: CASSLTGRMNTEAFF.